This T cell receptor (beta chain) comes out of a study of blood T cell repertoires in COVID-19. Profiled with immunoSEQ multiplex PCR; TCRdb holds only in-frame clones, not every one. Found here are fewer than 50,000 clones, around 79% of them singletons; the top ten hold around 15%. The CDR3 covers 13 residues. Germline loops: CDR1 LNHDA, CDR2 SQIVND (reference sequence). V was pared by 7 bases and J by 6 bases, with 8 bases of the junction left unmatched. The TCR originated in a human donor in a cohort sampled during active COVID-19. The genes are TRBV19 and TRBJ1-2; 7 nucleotides agree with TRBD1. Material for sequencing was peripheral blood. CDR3 DNA sequence: TGTGCCAGTACGCGCGAGGGGGCCAATGGCTACACCTTC. It encodes CASTREGANGYTF.